The present entry profiles one T cell receptor (beta chain) with its context. These data originate in a study of tumor T cells in aggressive B-cell lymphoma. Generated by immunoSEQ multiplex PCR, the TCRdb table keeps only in-frame clones and is missing some. This sample has around 10,000 clones, with over 90% found just once. Germline V gives CDR1 MNHEY, CDR2 SMNVEV (reference sequence). Unmatched junction bases numbered 10, after V lost 1 base and J lost 5 bases. The CDR3 totals 17 residues. The receptor was isolated from an adult with diffuse large B cell lymphoma. The chain uses TRBV27 and TRBJ2-5; the match to TRBD1 covers 10 bases. Sequencing used tumor tissue. CDR3 amino acids: CASSLWATGGVWETQYF. DNA of the CDR3: TGTGCCAGCAGTTTATGGGCGACAGGGGGCGTTTGGGAGACCCAGTACTTC.